Presented here are 5 T cell receptor beta chains from one specimen sequenced in a study of T and B cells in COVID-19 patients. Multiplex PCR with BIOMED2 TRB-A/B primer pools amplified TRB rearrangements. TCRdb reprocessed the multiplex PCR reads via MiXCR and lists one record per CDR3 protein. The table shows more than 11,000 distinct CDR3 sequences, with roughly 27% occurring only once. Blood genomic DNA input for TRB amplification was roughly 250-550 ng. The sequenced material came from blood. The receptors here all came from a human donor who had recovered from COVID-19.

This clonotype turned up a few times. The gene calls are TRBV5-1 and TRBJ1-2; 7 bases fit TRBD1. The V and J ends lost 4 bases and 3 bases, in that order; junction bases with no gene match: 9. Germline CDR1 and CDR2: SGHRS and YFSETQ. This CDR3 has 15 residues. The CDR3 DNA sequence: TGCGCCAGCAGCCAGCGGACAGGCGGAGACTATGGCTACACCTTC. This translates into CASSQRTGGDYGYTF. Using reference TRBV5-1 and TRBJ1-2 for the parts outside the CDR3, the full variable domain is KAGVTQTPRYLIKTRGQQVTLSCSPISGHRSVSWYQQTPGQGLQFLFEYFSETQRNKGNFPGRFSGRQFSNSRSEMNVSTLELGDSALYLCASSQRTGGDYGYTFGSGTRLTVV.

Worth noting for this clonotype: The germline gene is not matched at one end of the junction; a read error may be the cause. V and J are TRBV5-4 and TRBJ1-2; a possible D gene is TRBD1 (5 bases). The CDR3 extends over 14 amino acids. Per germline, CDR1 SGHNT and CDR2 YYREEE (reference sequence). The CDR3 DNA reads TGTGCCAGCAGTTTTAGATTTCAGGGCGGTGGCTACGCCTTC. Its translation is CASSFRFQGGGYAF.

This clonotype has only a few counts. The gene calls are TRBV6-4 and TRBJ1-1; weak D call: TRBD1 (6 bases). Germline V gene lookup returns CDR1 MRHNA and CDR2 SNTAGT. This CDR3 spans 16 amino acids. Trimming took 0 bases from V and 0 from J, leaving 11 bases between them. The CDR3: CASSDSTEGVNTEAFF. Written as DNA, the CDR3 is TGTGCCAGCAGTGACTCGACGGAGGGGGTGAACACTGAAGCTTTCTTT.

This clonotype was seen a handful of times. The genes are TRBV4-2 and TRBJ2-1; D is tentatively TRBD1 or TRBD2 (5 bases each). CDR1 is LGHNA, CDR2 YNFKEQ, per germline. The CDR3 extends over 15 amino acids. Trimming removed 2 bases from V and 8 bases from J, with 16 bases in between. The CDR3 DNA sequence: TGTGCCAGCAGCCAACTCCGGGACCCAGCCGATGAGCAGTTCTTC. It codes for CASSQLRDPADEQFF.

At least ten counts were recorded for this clonotype. The chain uses TRBV30 and TRBJ2-7; D not certain. V was trimmed by 2 bases and J by 4 bases, leaving 9 bases between them. CDR3 length: 12 amino acids. The germline V gene encodes CDR1 GTSNPN and CDR2 SVGIG (reference sequence). The CDR3 loop reads CAWSSLAYEQYF. CDR3 in DNA: TGTGCCTGGAGTAGCTTAGCATACGAGCAGTACTTC.